The subject of this entry is one T cell receptor beta chain. The sample belongs to a study of blood T cell repertoires in COVID-19. About the research overall: The study drew acute and convalescent COVID-19 samples from the United States, Italy and Spain. Sources were T cells, B-cell-depleted T cells, or PBMCs; the material itself was cDNA or gDNA.

CDR1 and CDR2 from the germline V gene are MDHEN and SYDVKM. This CDR3 contains 16 residues. With 5 bases removed from V and 3 bases from J, the gap between germline ends came to 17 bases. Seattle enrolled patients during active infection and tracked them longitudinally. The authors' processing: Amplified reference gene primers provided the basis for estimating nucleated cell counts. Sequencing used immunoSEQ multiplex PCR; TCRdb keeps in-frame clones, though not all of them. V and J calls and clone size are given by that table; D and trimming were obtained from the DNA. The table records 150,000 to 200,000 clones, roughly 87% of them present only once.

This sequence was found in a woman in her 70s with COVID-19, enrolled during active disease. The sample consisted of peripheral blood. The genes are TRBV28 and TRBJ1-5, with D hard to call. CDR3 loop: CASSAQGLPSNQPQHF. In DNA, the CDR3 is TGTGCCAGCAGTGCCCAAGGACTTCCTTCCAATCAGCCCCAGCATTTT.